These 20 T cell receptor beta chains originate from one sample sequenced in a study of OX40 agonist ivuxolimab in advanced cancers. The data were produced by immunoSEQ multiplex PCR, yet TCRdb's version contains in-frame clones alone and is incomplete. Of some 39,000 clones in the sample, roughly four fifths are singletons; the top ten hold roughly 2.5%. The sequencing used CD4+ or CD8+ T cells sorted from blood, collected in a trial of the OX40 agonist ivuxolimab. These receptors originate from an adult with an advanced solid tumor such as melanoma, head and neck, liver or kidney cancer.

The rearrangement links TRBV9 to TRBJ2-1; D gene ambiguous. The V end was cut by 4 bases, the J end by 6 bases, with 14 bases between. In germline, CDR1 is SGDLS, CDR2 YYNGEE. The CDR3 runs to 14 residues. CDR3 in amino acids: CASSPLGRPNEQFF. The DNA of the CDR3 is TGTGCCAGCAGCCCTTTGGGCAGACCCAATGAGCAGTTCTTC.

The chain combines TRBV7-2 with TRBJ1-4, with unresolved D. Germline V gene sequence: CDR1 SGHTA, CDR2 FQGNSA. The CDR3 has 15 amino acids. V gave up 5 bases and J gave up 0 bases, with 10 bases separating them. CDR3 sequence (DNA): TGTGCCAGCAGCCCAAACGGGGCAACTAATGAAAAACTGTTTTTT. Translation gives CASSPNGATNEKLFF.

This chain uses TRBV5-4 with TRBJ2-5; tentative D call: TRBD1 (5 bases). CDR3 length equals 15 residues. CDR1 is SGHNT, CDR2 YYREEE, per germline (reference sequence). V was shortened by 0 bases and J by 5 bases, with 14 bases between the two germline ends. DNA for the CDR3: TGTGCCAGCAGCTTGGGAGACAGCCGGCGGGAGACCCAGTACTTC. Its protein is CASSLGDSRRETQYF.

The chain joins TRBV7-8 to TRBJ1-1; a possible D gene is TRBD1 (5 bases). CDR1 is SGHVS and CDR2 is FQNEAQ in the germline V gene. CDR3 length equals 16 residues. V lost 1 base and J 11 bases, leaving 23 bases between the germline ends. In DNA form, the CDR3 reads TGTGCCAGCAGCTTAGACTACCCGCAGGGCGGGAACGGGGCTTTCTTT. It specifies CASSLDYPQGGNGAFF.

This chain uses TRBV2 with TRBJ2-7; D is unclear. Germline assignment: CDR1 SNHLY and CDR2 FYNNEI. The germline V and J ends were trimmed by 4 bases and 0 bases, with 7 bases remaining between them. The CDR3 length is 13 residues. The CDR3 bases are TGTGCCAGCAGTGGAGTGGCCTCCTACGAGCAGTACGTC. Translation gives CASSGVASYEQYV.

J is TRBJ2-2 and V is TRBV5-4, with D hard to call. Trimming pared 0 bases from V and 4 bases from J, leaving 4 bases between. The germline V gene has CDR1 SGHNT and CDR2 YYREEE (reference sequence). This CDR3 spans 13 amino acids. The chain's CDR3 is CASSLGITGELFF. CDR3 coding DNA: TGTGCCAGCAGCTTGGGGATCACCGGGGAGCTGTTTTTT.

The genes are TRBV19 and TRBJ2-3; 12 positions match TRBD2. The germline CDR1 and CDR2 sequences are LNHDA and SQIVND (reference sequence). V trimming: 2 bases; J trimming: 9 bases; junction bases outside the gene matches: 6. The CDR3 spans 15 residues. The CDR3 reads CASSILAGGPRTQYF. The DNA for the CDR3 is TGTGCCAGTAGTATACTAGCGGGAGGGCCAAGAACGCAGTATTTT.

J is TRBJ2-3 and V is TRBV6-6, with TRBD2 matching 9 bases. Germline V lookup: CDR1 MNHNY, CDR2 SVGAGI (reference sequence). The CDR3 loop spans 14 amino acids. V was clipped by 5 bases and J by 8 bases; unmatched bases: 8. The DNA of the CDR3 is TGTGCCAGCAGTAGGACTAGCGAGGGGGTTACGCAGTATTTT. Protein sequence: CASSRTSEGVTQYF.

This clone came up a few times. CDR3 in DNA: TGCGCCAGCAGCTTTGCATTAGCGGGCCTTAATGAGCAGTTCTTC. It encodes CASSFALAGLNEQFF. The chain couples TRBV5-1 to TRBJ2-1, with 7 bases fitting TRBD2. The germline gives CDR1 SGHRS, CDR2 YFSETQ. The length of the CDR3 is 15 residues. Germline trimming cut 2 bases from V and 7 bases from J; bases unmatched to any gene: 9. The entire variable domain, with the rest obtained from reference TRBV5-1 and TRBJ2-1, is as follows: KAGVTQTPRYLIKTRGQQVTLSCSPISGHRSVSWYQQTPGQGLQFLFEYFSETQRNKGNFPGRFSGRQFSNSRSEMNVSTLELGDSALYLCASSFALAGLNEQFFGPGTRLTVL.

This clone has more than one count but fewer than ten. The chain carries TRBV27 and TRBJ1-1; no definite D call. Trimming left V 5 bases short and J 0 bases short, with 10 bases between. This CDR3 has 14 residues. CDR1 and CDR2 from the germline V gene are MNHEY and SMNVEV (reference sequence). CDR3 DNA: TGTGCCAGCAGTCCCTCCCCGTTGAACACTGAAGCTTTCTTT. This encodes CASSPSPLNTEAFF.

The chain carries TRBV20-1 and TRBJ2-7, with TRBD1 identical over 9 bases. This CDR3 has 11 residues. Germline V gene lookup returns CDR1 DFQATT and CDR2 SNEGSKA (reference sequence). V dropped 3 bases and J dropped 10; count of bases not matched to a gene: 4. CDR3 protein: CSASDRGEQYV. The CDR3 nucleotides are TGCAGTGCTAGTGACAGGGGGGAACAGTACGTC.

This sequence joins TRBV5-1 and TRBJ1-1, with 9 bases identical to TRBD1. V shed 2 bases and J 1 base; nucleotides not matched to a gene: 6. CDR1 and CDR2 from the germline V gene are SGHRS and YFSETQ. The CDR3 has 16 residues. Here the CDR3 DNA reads TGCGCCAGCAGCTTAACAGGGGGCGCTTGGAACACTGAAGCTTTCTTT. Its translation: CASSLTGGAWNTEAFF.

This chain joins TRBV30 and TRBJ2-1, with D unresolved. The CDR3 length is 14 residues. Trimming removed 4 bases at V and 4 bases at J, with 14 bases between. From germline, CDR1 is GTSNPN and CDR2 SVGIG (reference sequence). CDR3 sequence (DNA): TGTGCCTGGATCAAAGGCCTTACTTACAATGAGCAGTTCTTC. Protein: CAWIKGLTYNEQFF.

This sequence joins TRBV2 and TRBJ2-5, with 8 positions matching TRBD1. Trimming at V came to 5 bases and at J to 2 bases, leaving 1 base not matched to a gene. CDR1 and CDR2 from the germline V gene are SNHLY and FYNNEI. This CDR3 comprises 13 residues. The CDR3 loop is CASSRDRQETQYF. The CDR3 region has the DNA TGTGCCAGCAGTAGGGACAGGCAAGAGACCCAGTACTTC.

V gene TRBV5-6 combines with J gene TRBJ1-2; 9 bases are a match to TRBD1. Trimming removed 3 bases from V and 6 bases from J; junction bases left unmatched: 6. In germline, CDR1 is SGHDT, CDR2 YYEEEE. The CDR3 spans 14 residues. The CDR3 sequence: CASSWPTGGNGYTF. DNA for the CDR3: TGTGCCAGCAGCTGGCCCACAGGGGGCAATGGCTACACCTTC.

In its sample, this clone was seen a few times. The V call is TRBV11-2, the J call TRBJ1-1; the D gene is possibly TRBD1 (6 bases). The V end was cut by 5 bases, the J end by 0 bases, with 19 bases between. This CDR3 comprises 17 residues. The germline V gene encodes CDR1 SGHAT and CDR2 FQNNGV. The CDR3 nucleotides read TGTGCCAGCAGCGCAGGAAGGGGGAGAAGCATGAACACTGAAGCTTTCTTT. This encodes CASSAGRGRSMNTEAFF.

The chain employs TRBV10-1 and TRBJ1-2; possibly TRBD1 for D (5 bases). The V end was cut by 10 bases, the J end by 5 bases, with 29 bases between. Germline CDR1 reads WNHNN; CDR2 reads SYGVQD (reference sequence). The CDR3 has 17 residues. As DNA, the CDR3 is TGCGCCATGAACACCCCCGGGACGGGAAAAAGTTCATATGGCTACACCTTC. Amino acid sequence: CAMNTPGTGKSSYGYTF.

The chain employs TRBV6-5 and TRBJ1-4; a weak D match, TRBD1 (6 bases). This CDR3 has 15 residues. The V and J ends lost 5 bases and 3 bases respectively, with 13 bases between them. Germline loops: CDR1 MNHEY, CDR2 SVGAGI. CDR3 in amino acids: CASSHGQSANEKLFF. In DNA, the CDR3 is TGTGCCAGCAGTCACGGACAGTCCGCTAATGAAAAACTGTTTTTT.

V usage is TRBV19 and J usage is TRBJ1-1; the D gene is possibly TRBD1 (6 bases). The CDR3 sequence is 13 residues long. CDR1 and CDR2 from the germline V gene are LNHDA and SQIVND (reference sequence). The germline V and J ends were trimmed by 7 bases and 1 base, with 10 bases remaining between them. The CDR3 region has the DNA TGTGCCAGTAACAAGGGACAGAACACTGAAGCTTTCTTT. This translates into CASNKGQNTEAFF.

The V call is TRBV6-5, the J call TRBJ2-3; D is possibly TRBD2 (6 bases). CDR1 and CDR2 from the germline V gene are MNHEY and SVGAGI. The CDR3 consists of 15 residues. V was shortened by 2 bases and J by 2 bases, with 11 bases between the two germline ends. In DNA form, the CDR3 reads TGTGCCAGCAGTTACAACCCGGGAGCCACAGATACGCAGTATTTT. It specifies CASSYNPGATDTQYF.